Reported below is one T cell receptor beta chain. These data are taken from a study of CD8 T cells in Susac syndrome. After extraction with the RNeasy kit, roughly 0.45 to 1 ug of the RNA was reverse transcribed using random hexamers. The amplification used immunoSEQ multiplex PCR on TCR beta CDR3; it spanned 54 Vbeta and 13 Jbeta. Each CDR3 protein is one row after TCRdb ran MiXCR on the immunoSEQ multiplex PCR reads. The table records about 250,000 distinct CDR3 sequences, about 93% of them present only once. Sample: CD4+ T cells from PBMCs. This TCR derives from a human donor with multiple sclerosis.

CDR3 protein: CAWSVVRGEKLFF. The CDR3 nucleotides read TGTGCCTGGAGTGTAGTTAGGGGCGAAAAACTGTTTTTT. The rearrangement joins TRBV30 to TRBJ1-4, with D possibly matching TRBD1 (5 bases). CDR3 size: 13 residues. CDR1 is GTSNPN and CDR2 is SVGIG in the germline V gene (reference sequence). The V end lost 0 bases, the J end lost 8 bases, and 10 bases lay between the germline ends. Based on the CDR3 plus reference TRBV30 and TRBJ1-4, the full variable domain is SQTIHQWPATLVQPVGSPLSLECTVEGTSNPNLYWYRQAAGRGLQLLFYSVGIGQISSEVPQNLSASRPQDRQFILSSKKLLLSDSGFYLCAWSVVRGEKLFFGSGTQLSVL.